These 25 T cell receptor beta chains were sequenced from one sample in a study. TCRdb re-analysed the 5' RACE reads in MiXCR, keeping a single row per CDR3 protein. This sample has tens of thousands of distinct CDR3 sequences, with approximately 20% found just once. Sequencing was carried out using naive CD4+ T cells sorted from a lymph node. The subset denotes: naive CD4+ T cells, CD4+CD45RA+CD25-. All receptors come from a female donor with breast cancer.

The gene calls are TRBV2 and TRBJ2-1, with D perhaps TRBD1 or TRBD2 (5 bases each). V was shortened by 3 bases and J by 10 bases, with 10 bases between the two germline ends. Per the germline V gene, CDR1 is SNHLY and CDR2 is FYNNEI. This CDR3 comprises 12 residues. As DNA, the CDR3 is TGTGCCAGCAGTGATAACCGGGACGAGCAGTTCTTC. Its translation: CASSDNRDEQFF. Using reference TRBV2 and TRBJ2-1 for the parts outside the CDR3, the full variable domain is EPEVTQTPSHQVTQMGQEVILRCVPISNHLYFYWYRQILGQKVEFLVSFYNNEISEKSEIFDDQFSVERPDGSNFTLKIRSTKLEDSAMYFCASSDNRDEQFFGPGTRLTVL.

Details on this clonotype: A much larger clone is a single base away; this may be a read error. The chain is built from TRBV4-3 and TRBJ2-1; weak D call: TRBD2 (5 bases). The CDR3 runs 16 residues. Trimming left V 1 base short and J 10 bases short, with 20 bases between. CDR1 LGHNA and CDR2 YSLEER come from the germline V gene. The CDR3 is CASSQVGEKVDKEQFF. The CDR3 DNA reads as TGCGCCAGCAGCCAAGTTGGGGAGAAGGTGGATAAGGAGCAGTTCTTC.

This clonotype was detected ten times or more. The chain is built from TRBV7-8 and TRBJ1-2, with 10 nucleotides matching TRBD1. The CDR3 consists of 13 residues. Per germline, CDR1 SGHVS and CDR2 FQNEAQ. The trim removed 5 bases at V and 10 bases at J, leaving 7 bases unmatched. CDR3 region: CASSLGQGVDYTF. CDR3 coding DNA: TGTGCCAGCAGCCTTGGACAGGGGGTTGACTACACCTTC. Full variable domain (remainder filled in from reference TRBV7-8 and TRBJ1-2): GAGVSQSPRYKVAKRGQDVALRCDPISGHVSLFWYQQALGQGPEFLTYFQNEAQLDKSGLPSDRFFAERPEGSVSTLKIQRTQQEDSAVYLCASSLGQGVDYTFGSGTRLTVV.

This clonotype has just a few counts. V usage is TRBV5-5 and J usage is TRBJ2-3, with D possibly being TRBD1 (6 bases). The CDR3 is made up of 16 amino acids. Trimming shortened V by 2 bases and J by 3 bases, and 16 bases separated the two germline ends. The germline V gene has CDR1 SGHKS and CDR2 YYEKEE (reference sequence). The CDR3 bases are TGTGCCAGCAGCTTACAGGGCTCCCCGGCTACAGATACGCAGTATTTT. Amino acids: CASSLQGSPATDTQYF.

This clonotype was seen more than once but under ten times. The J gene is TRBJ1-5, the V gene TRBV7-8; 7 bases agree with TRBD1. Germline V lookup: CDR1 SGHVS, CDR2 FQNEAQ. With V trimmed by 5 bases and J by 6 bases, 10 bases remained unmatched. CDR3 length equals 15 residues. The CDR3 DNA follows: TGTGCCAGCAGCCCGGGACAGAGCCGGGGTCAGCCCCAGCATTTT. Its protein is CASSPGQSRGQPQHF.

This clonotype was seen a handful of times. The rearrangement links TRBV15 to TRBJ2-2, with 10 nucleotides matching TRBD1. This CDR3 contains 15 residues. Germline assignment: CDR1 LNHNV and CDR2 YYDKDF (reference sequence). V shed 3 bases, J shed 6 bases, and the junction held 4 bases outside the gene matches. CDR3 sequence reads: CATSRDRGFAGELFF. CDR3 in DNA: TGTGCCACCAGCAGGGACAGGGGGTTCGCCGGGGAGCTGTTTTTT.

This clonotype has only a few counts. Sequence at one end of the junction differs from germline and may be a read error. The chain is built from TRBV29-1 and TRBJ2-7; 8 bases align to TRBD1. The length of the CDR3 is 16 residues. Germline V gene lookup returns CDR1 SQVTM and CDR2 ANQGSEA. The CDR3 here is CSVVGQVSWGPYEQHF. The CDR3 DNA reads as TGCAGCGTTGTGGGACAGGTCTCCTGGGGACCCTACGAGCAGCACTTC.

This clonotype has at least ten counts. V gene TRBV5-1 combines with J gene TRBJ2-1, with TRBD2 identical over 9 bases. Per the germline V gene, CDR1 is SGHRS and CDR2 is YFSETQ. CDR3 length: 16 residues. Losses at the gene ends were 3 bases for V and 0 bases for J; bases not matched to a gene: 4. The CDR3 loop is CASSSSGKGSYNEQFF. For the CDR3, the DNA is TGCGCCAGCAGCTCTAGCGGGAAGGGCTCCTACAATGAGCAGTTCTTC.

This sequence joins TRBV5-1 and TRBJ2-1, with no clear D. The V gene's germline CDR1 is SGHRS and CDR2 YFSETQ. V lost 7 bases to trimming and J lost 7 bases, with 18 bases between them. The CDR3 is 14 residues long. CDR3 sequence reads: CASQISPLPNEQFF. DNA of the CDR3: TGCGCCAGCCAGATTAGCCCCCTACCAAATGAGCAGTTCTTC.

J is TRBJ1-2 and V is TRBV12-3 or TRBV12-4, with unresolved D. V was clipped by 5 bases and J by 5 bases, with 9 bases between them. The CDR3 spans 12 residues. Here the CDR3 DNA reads TGTGCCAGCAGTCCCGACCGATATGGCTACACCTTC. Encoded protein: CASSPDRYGYTF.

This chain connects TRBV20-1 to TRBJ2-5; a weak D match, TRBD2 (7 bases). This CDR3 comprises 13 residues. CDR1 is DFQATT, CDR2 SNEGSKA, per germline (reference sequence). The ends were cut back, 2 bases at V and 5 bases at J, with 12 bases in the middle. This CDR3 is CSARYRGAETQYF. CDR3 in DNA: TGCAGTGCTAGATATCGGGGGGCGGAGACCCAGTACTTC.

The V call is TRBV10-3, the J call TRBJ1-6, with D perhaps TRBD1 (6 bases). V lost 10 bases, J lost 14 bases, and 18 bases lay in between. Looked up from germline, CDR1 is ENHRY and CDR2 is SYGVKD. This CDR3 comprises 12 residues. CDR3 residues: CATGGAERSLHF. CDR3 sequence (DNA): TGTGCCACTGGGGGGGCCGAACGCTCCCTCCACTTT.

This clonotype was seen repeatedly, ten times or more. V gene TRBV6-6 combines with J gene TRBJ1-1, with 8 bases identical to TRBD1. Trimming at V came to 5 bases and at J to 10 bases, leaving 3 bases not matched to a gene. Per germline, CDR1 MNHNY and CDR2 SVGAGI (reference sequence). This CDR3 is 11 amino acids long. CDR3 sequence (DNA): TGTGCCAGCAGTGTTCAGGGGGCAGCTTTCTTT. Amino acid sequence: CASSVQGAAFF.

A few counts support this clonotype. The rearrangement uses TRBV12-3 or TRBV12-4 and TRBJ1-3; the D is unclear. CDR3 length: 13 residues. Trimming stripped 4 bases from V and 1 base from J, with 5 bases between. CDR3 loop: CASSSTSGNTIYF. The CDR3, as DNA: TGTGCCAGCAGTTCAACGTCTGGAAACACCATATATTTT.

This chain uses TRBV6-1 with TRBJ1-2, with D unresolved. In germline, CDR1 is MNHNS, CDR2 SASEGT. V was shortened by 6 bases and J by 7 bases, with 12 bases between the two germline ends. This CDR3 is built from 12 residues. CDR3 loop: CASSPVRLGYTF. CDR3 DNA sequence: TGTGCCAGCAGCCCCGTTAGACTTGGCTACACCTTC.

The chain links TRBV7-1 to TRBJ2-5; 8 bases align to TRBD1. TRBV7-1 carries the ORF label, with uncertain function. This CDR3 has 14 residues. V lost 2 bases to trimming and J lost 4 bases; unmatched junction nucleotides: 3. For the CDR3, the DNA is TGTGCCAGCAGCTCACGGACAGGGAGAGAGACCCAGTACTTC. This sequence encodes CASSSRTGRETQYF.

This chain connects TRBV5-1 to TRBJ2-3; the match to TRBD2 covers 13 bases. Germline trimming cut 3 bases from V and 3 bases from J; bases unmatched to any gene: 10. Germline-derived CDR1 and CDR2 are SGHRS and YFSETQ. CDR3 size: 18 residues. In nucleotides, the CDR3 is TGCGCCAGCAGCTCCCAGACTAGCGGGAGGATCGGGACAGATACGCAGTATTTT. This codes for CASSSQTSGRIGTDTQYF.

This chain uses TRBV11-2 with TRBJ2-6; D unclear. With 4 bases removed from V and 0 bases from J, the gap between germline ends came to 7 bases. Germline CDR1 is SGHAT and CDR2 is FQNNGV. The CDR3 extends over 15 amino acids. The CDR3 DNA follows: TGTGCCAGCAGCTACCAGGACTCTGGGGCCAACGTCCTGACTTTC. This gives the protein CASSYQDSGANVLTF.

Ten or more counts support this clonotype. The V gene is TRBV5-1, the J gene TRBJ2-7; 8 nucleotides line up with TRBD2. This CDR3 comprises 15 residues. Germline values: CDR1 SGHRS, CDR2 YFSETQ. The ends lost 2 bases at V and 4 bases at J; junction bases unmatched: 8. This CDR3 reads CASSFGAGGMYEQYF. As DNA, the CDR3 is TGCGCCAGCAGCTTCGGGGCGGGAGGAATGTACGAGCAGTACTTC.

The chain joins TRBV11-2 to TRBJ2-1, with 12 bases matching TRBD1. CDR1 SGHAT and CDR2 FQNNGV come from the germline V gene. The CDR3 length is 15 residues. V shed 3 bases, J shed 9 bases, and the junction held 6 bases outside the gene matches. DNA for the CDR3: TGTGCCAGCAGCTTCCGGGACAGGGGGCGAGGTGAGCAGTTCTTC. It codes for CASSFRDRGRGEQFF.

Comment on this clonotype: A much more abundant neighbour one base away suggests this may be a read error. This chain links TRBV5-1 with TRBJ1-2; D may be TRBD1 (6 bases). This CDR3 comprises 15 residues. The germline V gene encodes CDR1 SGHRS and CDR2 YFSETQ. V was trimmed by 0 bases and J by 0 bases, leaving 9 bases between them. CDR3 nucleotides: TGCGCCAGCAGCTTGGCACAGGGCGCTAACTATGGCTACACCTTC. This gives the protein CASSLAQGANYGYTF. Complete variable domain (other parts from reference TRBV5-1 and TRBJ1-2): KAGVTQTPRYLIKTRGQQVTLSCSPISGHRSVSWYQQTPGQGLQFLFEYFSETQRNKGNFPGRFSGRQFSNSRSEMNVSTLELGDSALYLCASSLAQGANYGYTFGSGTRLTVV.

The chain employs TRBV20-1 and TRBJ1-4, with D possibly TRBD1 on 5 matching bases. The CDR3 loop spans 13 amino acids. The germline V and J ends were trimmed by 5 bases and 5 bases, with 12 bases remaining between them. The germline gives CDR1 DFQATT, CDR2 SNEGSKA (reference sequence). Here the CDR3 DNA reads TGCAGTGCTGGGCGGGACGGGAATGAAAAACTGTTTTTT. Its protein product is CSAGRDGNEKLFF.

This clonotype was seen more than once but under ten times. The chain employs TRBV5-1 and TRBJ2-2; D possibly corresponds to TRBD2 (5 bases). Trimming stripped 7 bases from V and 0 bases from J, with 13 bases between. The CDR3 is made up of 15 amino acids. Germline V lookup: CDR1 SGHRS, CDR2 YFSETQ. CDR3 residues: CASRRQTSNTGELFF. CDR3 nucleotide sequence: TGCGCCAGCCGGAGGCAGACTTCGAACACCGGGGAGCTGTTTTTT.

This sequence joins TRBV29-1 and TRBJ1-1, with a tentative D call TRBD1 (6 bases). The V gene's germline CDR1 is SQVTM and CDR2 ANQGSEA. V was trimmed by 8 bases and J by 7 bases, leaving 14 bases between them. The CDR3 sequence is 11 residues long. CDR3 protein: CSIAGEVEAFF. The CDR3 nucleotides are TGCAGCATCGCAGGGGAAGTTGAAGCTTTCTTT.

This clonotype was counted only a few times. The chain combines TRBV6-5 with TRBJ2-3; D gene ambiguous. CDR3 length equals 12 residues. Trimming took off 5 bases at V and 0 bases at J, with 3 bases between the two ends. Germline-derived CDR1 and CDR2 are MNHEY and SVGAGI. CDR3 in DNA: TGTGCCAGCAGTCCTAGCACAGATACGCAGTATTTT. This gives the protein CASSPSTDTQYF.